One T cell receptor beta chain is described in this entry. The antigen remains undetermined. Trimming left V 3 bases short and J 8 bases short, with 28 bases between. The CDR3 covers 18 residues. Germline-derived CDR1 and CDR2 are LGHNA and YNFKEQ. This specimen belongs to a study of blood T cells in healthy people across ages. Whole-study results and caveats: A greater number of naive CD4+ cells and higher diversity distinguished long-lived donors from aged donors.

The authors ran a second PCR of roughly 6 to 12 cycles using a sample-barcoded 5' primer and a J-beta primer mix. Each cDNA molecule, via a template-switch adaptor with 12 random nucleotides, was tagged. There were at least 3 million CDR3-containing paired-end reads obtained from each sample. TCRdb used MiXCR to reprocess the 5' RACE reads, holding one entry per CDR3 protein. The data show 1.5 million to 2 million distinct CDR3 sequences, roughly 30% seen once. This chain joins TRBV4-2 and TRBJ1-2, with a weak D call TRBD1 (5 bases). The sequencing input was blood. This clonotype originated in a woman in her twenties or thirties in good health. This CDR3 reads CASSQDRPGLIGEMGYTF. In nucleotides, the CDR3 is TGTGCCAGCAGCCAGGATAGGCCAGGGCTGATCGGAGAGATGGGCTACACCTTC.